The clone carrying this T cell receptor (beta chain) was detected many times. The library was built from around 380 ng RNA with molecular barcoded adaptors for alpha/delta and beta/gamma chains. Each CDR3 protein is one row after TCRdb ran MiXCR on the reads. There are 50,000 to 65,000 distinct CDR3 sequences in the sample; about 21% occur only once, and over 13% lies in the top ten. The data were obtained in a study of read filtering for tumor transcriptome and immune sequencing. The V gene's germline CDR1 is SGHRS and CDR2 YFSETQ. V was pared by 4 bases and J by 8 bases, with 5 bases of the junction left unmatched. This CDR3 has 14 residues.

The sequencing input was a population of CD138-negative cells sorted from bone marrow. This clonotype was sampled from a donor over 35 with multiple myeloma. This sequence joins TRBV5-1 and TRBJ2-2; 10 bases line up with TRBD2. This CDR3 is CASSPWTSGGELFF. The CDR3 region has the DNA TGCGCCAGCAGCCCATGGACTAGCGGTGGGGAGCTGTTTTTT.